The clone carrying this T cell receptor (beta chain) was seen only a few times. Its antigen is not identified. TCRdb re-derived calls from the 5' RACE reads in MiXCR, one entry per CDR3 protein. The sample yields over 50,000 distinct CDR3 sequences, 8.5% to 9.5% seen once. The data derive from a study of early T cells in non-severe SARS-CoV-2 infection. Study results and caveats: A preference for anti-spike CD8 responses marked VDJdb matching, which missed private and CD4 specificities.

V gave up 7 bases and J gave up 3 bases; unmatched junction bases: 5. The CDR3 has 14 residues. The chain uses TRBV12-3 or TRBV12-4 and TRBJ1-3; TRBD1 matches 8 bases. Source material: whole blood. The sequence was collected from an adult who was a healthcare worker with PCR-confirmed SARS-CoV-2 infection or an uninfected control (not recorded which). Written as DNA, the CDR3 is TGTGCCAGCAAACGGACAGGGAGTGGAAACACCATATATTTT. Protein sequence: CASKRTGSGNTIYF.